A single sample is the source of the 2 T cell receptor beta chains below, sequenced in a study of blood T cells in healthy people across ages. A second PCR of 7 to 11 cycles used a sample-barcoded 5' primer and a J-beta primer mix. MiXCR, run by TCRdb on the 5' RACE reads, gives a single entry per CDR3 protein. The repertoire includes about 1,500,000 distinct CDR3 sequences, 42% of them detected once, and 7.9% sits in the top ten. The sample taken for sequencing was blood. These receptors were collected from a woman under 30 in good health.

The chain has TRBV28 and TRBJ1-5; D unclear. Germline V gene lookup returns CDR1 MDHEN and CDR2 SYDVKM. V gave up 8 bases and J gave up 7 bases, with 18 bases separating them. The CDR3 runs 14 residues. CDR3 nucleotide sequence: TGTGCCAGCTTGGAGGGCCTAGGTGGACAGCCCCAGCATTTT. As protein: CASLEGLGGQPQHF.

This clonotype was detected many times. The J gene is TRBJ1-2, the V gene TRBV10-3; D unresolved. The germline V gene encodes CDR1 ENHRY and CDR2 SYGVKD. Trimming shortened V by 6 bases and J by 0 bases, and 11 bases separated the two germline ends. The CDR3 runs to 14 residues. CDR3 in amino acids: CAISLQDTNYGYTF. For the CDR3, the DNA is TGTGCCATCAGCTTGCAGGATACTAACTATGGCTACACCTTC.